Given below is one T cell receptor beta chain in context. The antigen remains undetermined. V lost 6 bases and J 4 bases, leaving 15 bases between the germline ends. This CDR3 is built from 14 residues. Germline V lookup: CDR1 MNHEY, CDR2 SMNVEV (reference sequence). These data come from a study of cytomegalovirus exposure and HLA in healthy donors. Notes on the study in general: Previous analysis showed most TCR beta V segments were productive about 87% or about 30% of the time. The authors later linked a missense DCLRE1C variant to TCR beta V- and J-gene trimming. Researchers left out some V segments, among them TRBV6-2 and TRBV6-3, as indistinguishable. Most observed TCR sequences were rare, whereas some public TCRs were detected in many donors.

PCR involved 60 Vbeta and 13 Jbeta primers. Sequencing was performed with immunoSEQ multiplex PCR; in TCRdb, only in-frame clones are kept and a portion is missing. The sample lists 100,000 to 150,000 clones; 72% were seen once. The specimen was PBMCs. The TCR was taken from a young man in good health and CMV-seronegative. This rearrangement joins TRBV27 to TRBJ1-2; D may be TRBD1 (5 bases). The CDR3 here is CASRPLGGGYGYTF. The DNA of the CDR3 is TGTGCCAGCAGGCCTCTGGGGGGTGGCTATGGCTACACCTTC.